The 13 T cell receptor beta chains listed next were all sequenced from one sample in a study of CD8+CD57+ T cells in acquired aplastic anemia. Template material for TCR beta VDJ and CDR3 profiling consisted of genomic DNA. TCRdb processed the reads anew with MiXCR; each CDR3 protein has one entry. The table lists about 190,000 distinct CDR3 sequences, nearly 50% of them singletons, with around 8.8% in the top ten. For sequencing, patients were chosen who had shown expansion of CD8+CD57+ cells by flow cytometry. Sequencing was carried out using sorted CD4+, CD8+, or CD8+CD57+ T cells (not recorded which) from PBMCs. The receptors originated from a human donor with aplastic anemia.

The chain couples TRBV10-3 to TRBJ2-7; D gene uncertain. CDR1 ENHRY and CDR2 SYGVKD come from the germline V gene. Between the trimmed V and J ends, which lost 3 bases and 7 bases, there was a span of 13 bases. CDR3 length: 13 amino acids. The CDR3 DNA reads TGTGCCATCAGTGAAGCGCAAGAGAAGGAGCAGTACGTC. It translates to CAISEAQEKEQYV.

This clonotype was seen only a few times. The chain has TRBV24-1 and TRBJ2-1, with 9 bases aligning to TRBD1. CDR1 is KGHDR and CDR2 is SFDVKD in the germline V gene. V lost 4 bases and J lost 5; bases outside the gene matches: 8. The CDR3 totals 16 residues. DNA of the CDR3: TGTGCCACCAGTGAGACGACAGGGGGTCCACACAATGAGCAGTTCTTC. Its protein product is CATSETTGGPHNEQFF.

This clonotype was recorded at least ten times. The chain is built from TRBV20-1 and TRBJ2-3, with 8 nucleotides matching TRBD1. The germline gives CDR1 DFQATT, CDR2 SNEGSKA (reference sequence). With 6 bases clipped from V and 5 bases from J, the junction kept 7 bases outside the gene matches. There are 13 residues in the CDR3. In DNA form, the CDR3 reads TGCAGTGCCGAAGGACAGGGACGAGATACGCAGTATTTT. Encoded protein: CSAEGQGRDTQYF.

At least ten counts were recorded for this clonotype. The chain recombines TRBV7-3 with TRBJ2-2, with D possibly being TRBD1 (5 bases). This CDR3 has 15 amino acids. Germline assignment: CDR1 SGHTA and CDR2 FQGTGA. Between the trimmed V and J ends, which lost 7 bases and 6 bases, there was a span of 18 bases. CDR3 sequence reads: CASTPGLGFPGELFF. The DNA for the CDR3 is TGTGCCAGCACCCCAGGGCTAGGGTTCCCCGGGGAGCTGTTTTTT.

The V and J genes are TRBV7-8 and TRBJ2-5; D is unresolved. The CDR3 has 17 residues. The V gene lost 0 bases and the J gene lost 5 bases, with 19 bases spanning the gap. CDR1 is SGHVS, CDR2 FQNEAQ, per germline. CDR3: CASSLAYSVEPRETQYF. In DNA, the CDR3 is TGTGCCAGCAGCTTAGCGTATTCGGTCGAGCCGCGGGAGACCCAGTACTTC.

Points on this clonotype: This may be a read error, as it is one base from a much larger clone. The chain links TRBV10-3 to TRBJ2-7; D ambiguous. The CDR3 runs to 10 residues. The germline CDR1 and CDR2 sequences are ENHRY and SYGVKD. The CDR3 DNA reads TGTGCCAGCAGTTTATACGAGCAGTACTTC. It codes for CASSLYEQYF.

Many counts were recorded for this clonotype. V is TRBV20-1 and J is TRBJ2-7; 7 nucleotides agree with TRBD2. Germline V lookup: CDR1 DFQATT, CDR2 SNEGSKA (reference sequence). Losses at the gene ends were 3 bases for V and 4 bases for J; bases not matched to a gene: 6. CDR3 length: 13 amino acids. This chain's CDR3 is CSARGTGGYEQYF. The CDR3 coding sequence is TGCAGTGCTAGGGGAACGGGAGGATACGAGCAGTACTTC.

The chain employs TRBV7-8 and TRBJ1-1; D is unclear. V gave up 0 bases and J gave up 1 base, with 6 bases separating them. Germline CDR1 is SGHVS and CDR2 is FQNEAQ. The CDR3 sequence is 14 residues long. Here the CDR3 reads CASSLAWWNTEAFF. Written as DNA, the CDR3 is TGTGCCAGCAGCTTAGCCTGGTGGAACACTGAAGCTTTCTTT.

This clonotype showed up many times. The V gene is TRBV11-2, the J gene TRBJ1-2; D is unresolved. Between the trimmed V and J ends, which lost 4 bases and 0 bases, there was a span of 21 bases. Germline V gives CDR1 SGHAT, CDR2 FQNNGV. The CDR3 has 18 amino acids. The CDR3 DNA follows: TGTGCCAGCAGCTATGGGCATTCAAGCAGGCAAGCTAACTATGGCTACACCTTC. Translating gives CASSYGHSSRQANYGYTF.

The chain is built from TRBV30 and TRBJ1-3; D gene ambiguous. The V gene lost 4 bases and the J gene lost 2 bases, with 12 bases spanning the gap. The germline V gene encodes CDR1 GTSNPN and CDR2 SVGIG (reference sequence). The CDR3 runs to 14 residues. CDR3 bases: TGTGCCTGGAACAAGGGCCAGACTGGAAACACCATATATTTT. This encodes CAWNKGQTGNTIYF.

This clonotype was detected only a few times. This chain links TRBV2 with TRBJ2-1; a weak D match, TRBD2 (5 bases). V lost 3 bases to trimming and J lost 1 base, with 10 bases between them. CDR1 and CDR2 from the germline V gene are SNHLY and FYNNEI. There are 15 residues in the CDR3. The CDR3 bases are TGTGCCAGCAGTGAGGAGGAGTCTTCCTACAATGAGCAGTTCTTC. Translation gives CASSEEESSYNEQFF. Variable domain in full (rest from reference TRBV2 and TRBJ2-1): EPEVTQTPSHQVTQMGQEVILRCVPISNHLYFYWYRQILGQKVEFLVSFYNNEISEKSEIFDDQFSVERPDGSNFTLKIRSTKLEDSAMYFCASSEEESSYNEQFFGPGTRLTVL.

This clonotype was counted at least ten times. V usage is TRBV7-3 and J usage is TRBJ1-6; D gene unclear. CDR1 and CDR2 from the germline V gene are SGHTA and FQGTGA. V was shortened by 1 base and J by 8 bases, with 6 bases between the two germline ends. The CDR3 extends over 13 amino acids. The CDR3 spells CASSLRWDSPLHF. The CDR3 DNA reads as TGTGCCAGCAGCTTAAGGTGGGATTCACCCCTCCACTTT.

V usage is TRBV19 and J usage is TRBJ2-5, with TRBD1 identical over 9 bases. The V gene's germline CDR1 is LNHDA and CDR2 SQIVND (reference sequence). V lost 6 bases to trimming and J lost 7 bases; unmatched junction nucleotides: 9. This CDR3 contains 14 residues. The CDR3 region has the DNA TGTGCCAGTAGCCGGGACAGGGACCTGGGGACCCAGTACTTC. Its translation: CASSRDRDLGTQYF.